These 4 T cell receptor beta chains share one sample of origin, sequenced in a study of T cells in women clearing cervical HPV infection. Repertoires were generated with immunoSEQ multiplex PCR, while TCRdb's copy carries only in-frame clones and drops some. Here the sample table reports roughly 37,000 clones. Input material: blood buffy coat. The source of these receptors is a woman between 18 and 69 years old with a cervical HPV16 infection that either progressed to CIN3+ or cleared (not recorded which).

CDR3 DNA, as far as it was read: TGTGCCAGCAGGGAAGCCCCGGGACTCCTATACGAG. This gives the protein CASREAPGLLYE. The whole CDR3 protein is CASREAPGLLYEQYF. The chain joins TRBV7-2 to TRBJ2-7; weak D call: TRBD2 (6 bases). The read ends 3 residues early relative to the CDR3; the germline J gene fills the gap. Trimming took off 6 bases at V and 4 bases at J, with 19 bases between the two ends. Germline CDR1 reads SGHTA; CDR2 reads FQGNSA. The CDR3 spans 15 residues.

Regarding this clone: The read falls 3 residues short of the CDR3 end, and the missing part is taken from the germline J gene. The chain links TRBV19 to TRBJ1-4; D not certain. The germline CDR1 and CDR2 sequences are LNHDA and SQIVND (reference sequence). The CDR3 extends over 15 amino acids. V was pared by 6 bases and J by 6 bases, with 17 bases between. The CDR3 sequence is CASRRNSKTHEKLFF. The covered CDR3 bases are TGTGCCAGTAGGCGAAACAGCAAAACCCATGAAAAA.

In regard to this clone: The read terminates 3 residues before the CDR3 end, so the remaining end is supplied by the germline J gene. The J gene is TRBJ2-1, the V gene TRBV7-9; 7 bases fit TRBD1. The CDR3 has 14 amino acids. The trim removed 5 bases at V and 6 bases at J, leaving 7 bases unmatched. Germline V gene sequence: CDR1 SEHNR, CDR2 FQNEAQ (reference sequence). Partial CDR3 DNA: TGTGCCAGCAGCATGGGACAGCCGCTCAATGAG. Translation: CASSMGQPLNE. In full, the CDR3 reads CASSMGQPLNEQFF.

Comment on this clone: The observed sequence ends 3 residues before the CDR3 terminus, with the missing tail filled in from the germline J gene. The chain carries TRBV5-4 and TRBJ2-5; D might be TRBD2 (7 bases). The CDR3 loop spans 16 amino acids. Trimming removed 2 bases from V and 5 bases from J, with 19 bases in between. Germline V gene sequence: CDR1 SGHNT, CDR2 YYREEE (reference sequence). CDR3: CASSFFGGGKGETQYF. The sequenced CDR3 bases are TGTGCCAGCAGCTTCTTTGGGGGGGGCAAGGGGGAGACC.